One and the same sample provided the 14 T cell receptor beta chains below, sequenced in a study of blood T cells in healthy people across ages. It was with a sample-barcoded 5' primer and a J-beta primer mix that a second PCR of roughly 7 to 12 cycles was run. TCRdb reprocessed the 5' RACE reads via MiXCR and lists one record per CDR3 protein. The sample consists of hundreds of thousands of distinct CDR3 sequences, 48% of them appearing once. Sequences were obtained from blood. Receptors were obtained from a man aged 30 to 39 in good health.

This chain connects TRBV28 to TRBJ2-7; the match to TRBD2 covers 9 bases. V trimming: 5 bases; J trimming: 12 bases; junction bases outside the gene matches: 11. Germline CDR1 MDHEN, CDR2 SYDVKM. This CDR3 has 13 amino acids. CDR3 amino acids: CASSPSGLAFRYF. The CDR3 nucleotides are TGTGCCAGCAGTCCGTCGGGACTAGCTTTTCGGTACTTC.

This clonotype was found once. This rearrangement joins TRBV4-2 to TRBJ2-3, with TRBD2 identical over 7 bases. Trimming cost V 0 bases and J 2 bases; bases outside gene matches: 8. The CDR3 is made up of 17 amino acids. In germline, CDR1 is LGHNA, CDR2 YNFKEQ. The CDR3 DNA reads as TGTGCCAGCAGCCAAGATCAGGCTAGCGGTTCCACAGATACGCAGTATTTT. This encodes CASSQDQASGSTDTQYF.

This clonotype has a handful of counts. The chain is built from TRBV4-2 and TRBJ2-7; D ambiguous. The CDR3 is made up of 15 amino acids. Trimming pared 4 bases from V and 0 bases from J, leaving 13 bases between. Germline V gene sequence: CDR1 LGHNA, CDR2 YNFKEQ. Written as DNA, the CDR3 is TGTGCCAGCAGCCCAAGGACGGCTAGCTCCTACGAGCAGTACTTC. Residues: CASSPRTASSYEQYF.

This clonotype was picked up one time. The chain couples TRBV7-2 to TRBJ2-5; 10 positions match TRBD2. The germline V gene encodes CDR1 SGHTA and CDR2 FQGNSA. This CDR3 has 15 residues. J was trimmed by 6 bases and V by 6 bases; bases with no gene match: 10. This chain's CDR3 is CASSTSGGAIQTQYF. The CDR3 DNA follows: TGTGCCAGCAGTACGAGCGGGGGGGCCATCCAGACCCAGTACTTC.

This clonotype was observed a few times. The rearrangement uses TRBV12-3 or TRBV12-4 and TRBJ2-5, with TRBD2 identical over 8 bases. CDR3 length equals 15 residues. V was clipped by 2 bases and J by 2 bases; unmatched bases: 4. The CDR3 coding sequence is TGTGCCAGCAGTTTATCTGGACTAGCACAAGAGACCCAGTACTTC. Protein sequence: CASSLSGLAQETQYF.

The V and J genes are TRBV4-1 and TRBJ2-5, with TRBD1 as a possible D gene (6 bases). The V end was cut by 4 bases, the J end by 5 bases, with 20 bases between. The germline gives CDR1 MGHRA, CDR2 YSYEKL. The CDR3 is made up of 16 amino acids. CDR3 sequence reads: CASSPGTYPRQETQYF. In nucleotides, the CDR3 is TGCGCCAGCAGCCCCGGGACATACCCTCGACAGGAGACCCAGTACTTC.

This clonotype has at least ten counts. The chain combines TRBV5-1 with TRBJ1-1; D might be TRBD1 (5 bases). The CDR3 contains 13 residues. Trimming pared 5 bases from V and 1 base from J, leaving 9 bases between. Germline loops: CDR1 SGHRS, CDR2 YFSETQ. The CDR3 region has the DNA TGCGCCAGCAGGATACAGGAGAACACTGAAGCTTTCTTT. Encoded protein: CASRIQENTEAFF.

The gene calls are TRBV20-1 and TRBJ1-1; D may be TRBD1 (6 bases). From germline, CDR1 is DFQATT and CDR2 SNEGSKA (reference sequence). V was trimmed by 5 bases and J by 1 base, leaving 11 bases between them. The CDR3 spans 13 residues. The CDR3 loop reads CSAAGQPNTEAFF. The CDR3 nucleotides are TGCAGTGCTGCCGGACAGCCGAACACTGAAGCTTTCTTT.

For this clonotype: No DNA is shown, since the ends of the CDR3 on it are uncertain; the CDR3 is the one TCRdb lists. The chain links TRBV11-2 to TRBJ2-3; whether TRBD1, the table's D call, matches the DNA was not checked. CDR1 is SGHAT, CDR2 FQNNGV, per germline. Both ends counted, the CDR3 spans 23 residues. The CDR3 region is CASSPQVLRAKQGSVSVTDTQYF.

The chain employs TRBV20-1 and TRBJ1-2; the match to TRBD1 covers 10 bases. The CDR3 extends over 15 amino acids. With 5 bases clipped from V and 8 bases from J, the junction kept 14 bases outside the gene matches. Germline V gene data show CDR1 as DFQATT and CDR2 as SNEGSKA (reference sequence). The CDR3 nucleotides are TGCAGTGCTTATCCTCTCGGGACAGGGGAGCTAGGCTACACCTTC. Its protein is CSAYPLGTGELGYTF.

On this clonotype itself: A much larger clone sits a single nucleotide away, making a read error possible. J is TRBJ1-1 and V is TRBV27; TRBD1 matches 7 bases. V lost 5 bases and J lost 5; bases outside the gene matches: 5. Germline CDR1 reads MNHEY; CDR2 reads SMNVEV (reference sequence). This CDR3 is built from 13 residues. The CDR3 protein is CASSARGGTEAFF. DNA for the CDR3: TGTGCCAGCAGTGCCAGGGGGGGGACTGAAGCTTTCTTT.

V and J are TRBV20-1 and TRBJ2-5; D possibly corresponds to TRBD2 (5 bases). Germline CDR1 is DFQATT and CDR2 is SNEGSKA (reference sequence). V shed 3 bases and J shed 4 bases, with 12 bases lying between them. The CDR3 totals 13 residues. The DNA of the CDR3 is TGCAGTGCTAGTCGGGGAAGTCGAGAGACCCAGTACTTC. Translated, it gives CSASRGSRETQYF.

This clonotype was observed a few times. This chain uses TRBV29-1 with TRBJ2-3; 7 bases align to TRBD2. With V trimmed by 5 bases and J by 4 bases, 9 bases remained unmatched. The CDR3 is made up of 14 amino acids. Germline CDR1 and CDR2: SQVTM and ANQGSEA. The CDR3 nucleotides are TGCAGCGTTACCAGGGCTAGCGGATCAGATACGCAGTATTTT. This gives the protein CSVTRASGSDTQYF.

Regarding this clonotype: A read error may account for a junction end that differs from germline. V is TRBV29-1 and J is TRBJ1-1; D possibly corresponds to TRBD1 (6 bases). CDR3 size: 12 residues. Germline lookup yields CDR1 SQVTM and CDR2 ANQGSEA. For the CDR3, the DNA is TGCAGCGTTGAGATGTGGGACACGGAAGCTTTCTTT. Translation gives CSVEMWDTEAFF.